The present T cell receptor (beta chain) was sequenced within a study of blood T cell repertoires in COVID-19. Across the study: Recovered Cohort 3 donors showed two negative PCRs, clearance, or symptom resolution. Samples representing acute and convalescent COVID-19 were sourced from the United States, Italy and Spain. In each case, the material was cDNA or gDNA derived from T cells, B-cell-depleted T cells, or PBMCs.

TCRdb's table, derived via immunoSEQ multiplex PCR, lists solely in-frame clones and lacks some. The table records more than 300,000 clones, about 89% of them present only once. This CDR3 contains 12 residues. The germline V gene has CDR1 SGHRS and CDR2 YFSETQ. V was trimmed by 7 bases and J by 7 bases, leaving 12 bases between them. Ages ranged from about 18 to 100 years, with residence in about 24 US areas. The origin of this receptor is a man aged 35 to 55 in a cohort exposed to, infected with or recovered from COVID-19 (not recorded which). The chain combines TRBV5-1 with TRBJ2-1; D ambiguous. The source material was PBMCs or T cells enriched from blood (not recorded which). CDR3 sequence: CASSHDRNEQFF. CDR3 nucleotide sequence: TGCGCCAGCTCACACGATCGTAATGAGCAGTTCTTC.